Detailed here is one TCR beta chain. Trimming left V 6 bases short and J 1 base short, with 15 bases between. CDR3 length equals 16 residues. Germline V CDR1 and CDR2: KGHSH, LQKENI. The sample is drawn from a study of blood T cell repertoires in COVID-19. About the study: The samples span acute and convalescent COVID-19 from the United States, Italy and Spain. T cells, B-cell-depleted T cells, or PBMCs provided the cDNA or gDNA that served as material.

Methods used by the authors: Reference gene primer amplification in the assay estimated nucleated cell counts. This table comes from immunoSEQ multiplex PCR, and its TCRdb copy is limited to in-frame clones, with some not included. V, J and clone size were drawn from that table, and D and trimming were deduced from the DNA. The data contain some 190,000 clones, 84% of them singletons. The sequence came from a human donor in a cohort sampled during active COVID-19. The V gene is TRBV18, the J gene TRBJ2-2; maybe TRBD1 (6 bases). The sequenced material came from peripheral blood. DNA of the CDR3: TGTGCCAGCTCTCCAAGGGACATTGGGAACACCGGGGAGCTGTTTTTT. This sequence encodes CASSPRDIGNTGELFF.